This T cell receptor (beta chain) is from a study of T-cell memory formation after mild COVID-19 (dated by TCRdb to the early 2020s). At the level of the whole study: Most TCR sequence clusters were specific to one of the two donors. Longitudinal TCRalpha and TCRbeta repertoire sequencing tracked T-cell clones expanding and contracting after mild COVID-19 in a couple of donors. The cohort comprised two young, previously healthy adult volunteers, one female and one male. The research as a whole found: The second-wave clones that peaked on day 37 were not confirmed to be SARS-CoV-2 specific. The detection of some responding clones in pre-infection memory suggests that pre-existing cross-reactive memory T cells joined the SARS-CoV-2 response. Clones that contracted from day 15 to 85 showed balanced CD4/CD8 phenotypes, whereas a second wave of clones that expanded from day 15 to 37 leaned towards CD4+. Contracting CD4+ clones turned up mainly in the CM and EM memory subsets, whereas EMRA was where CD8+ clones were enriched. Only a couple of mild cases were covered in the study, and larger cohorts including severe cases with pre-infection samples were considered necessary.

Sequenced on an Illumina NovaSeq 6000. TCRalpha and TCRbeta cDNA libraries were constructed by 5'RACE with constant-segment primers, with sample barcodes and unique molecular identifiers being introduced. Trizol reagent was used to extract RNA from every sample. The libraries were amplified in two PCR steps, and the second step added a second sample barcode and Illumina TruSeq adapters. Sequencing of libraries was performed on an Illumina NovaSeq with 2 x 150 bp paired-end reads. In the authors' own workflow: Demultiplexing of reads and collapsing into UMI-guided consensus sequences were performed with migec v1.2.7. Using mixcr v2.1.11, UMI consensuses were aligned to TRA and TRB V and J templates and then assembled into clonotypes. Expanded or contracted clonotypes were those called significant by both edgeR and NoisET, with noise models trained on biological replicates. edgeR calls used a false discovery rate-adjusted p below 0.01 and a log2 fold-change threshold of 1. As an exploratory analysis of dynamics, max-normalized trajectories of the 1000 most abundant clonotypes were examined by PCA with hierarchical clustering. Separately sequenced CD4+ and CD8+ repertoires were used to assign the CD4 or CD8 phenotype of responding clones. TCRdb passed the public sequencing reads through fastp at Q25 and MiXCR, retaining productive beta sequences. Each entry merges the rows of one CDR3 protein and shows their most common DNA and genes. TCRdb, not the authors, supplied the V and J calls. In all, the sample holds under 550,000 distinct CDR3 sequences, and roughly 18% of those were seen once. About 22% of the sample comes from the top ten.

Note on this clonotype: Its cognate antigen has yet to be identified. Per-nucleotide qualities are absent, and no much larger clonotype sits a single base away.

The CDR3, from cysteine to phenylalanine, totals 16 residues. Just CDR3 DNA is preserved here, 48 bases in frame from base 1. Trimming accounts for 2 bases at V and 5 bases at J, while the number of junction bases matched to no gene is 7. CDR1 MGHRA and CDR2 YSYEKL were looked up in the germline V gene. PBMCs were isolated by Ficoll-Paque density gradient centrifugation. This TCR came from a man younger than 35 who had mild COVID-19 (a few samples of this study predate the infection). The sample titles of this study are shuffled in the database, so cell type and time point are left out; the donor was told from shared clones. Here the chain combines TRBV4-1 and TRBJ2-2; the junction holds 8 bases that match TRBD1. Material for sequencing was PBMCs or a T cell subset sorted from them (not recorded which). The base sequence is TGCGCCAGCAGCCAACCAGGACAGGGTAGTACCGGGGAGCTGTTTTTT. Protein translation: CASSQPGQGSTGELFF.